This record covers a single T cell receptor (beta chain). The sample originates from a study of CD8 T cells in ankylosing spondylitis. Using quantitative 5'-RACE with molecular barcodes, the authors made TCR beta libraries. TCRdb reprocessed the 5' RACE reads with MiXCR, giving one entry per CDR3 protein. Among about 110,000 distinct CDR3 sequences listed, 24% were seen once. V was shortened by 6 bases and J by 0 bases, with 12 bases between the two germline ends. The CDR3 loop spans 16 amino acids. Germline CDR1 and CDR2: MNHNS and SASEGT. This TCR was sampled from a male donor with ankylosing spondylitis. This rearrangement joins TRBV6-1 to TRBJ1-6; D gene uncertain. The sample taken for sequencing was synovial fluid, either unsorted or a sorted T cell fraction (not recorded which). Here the CDR3 DNA reads TGTGCCAGCAGCCCACGACCGAGCTCCTATAATTCACCCCTCCACTTT. Its translation is CASSPRPSSYNSPLHF.